This T cell receptor (beta chain) was profiled in a study of T cells in Graves' hyperthyroidism and ophthalmopathy. Study details: The blood sample was taken at first diagnosis, before treatment began.

There were TCR beta CDR3 regions amplified from RNA transcripts. TCR CDR3 regions were first amplified by RT-PCR with HTBI primers. TCRdb itself ran the multiplex PCR reads through MiXCR, one entry per CDR3 protein. This sample has around 520,000 distinct CDR3 sequences, with about 15% found just once. This CDR3 comprises 14 residues. V was trimmed by 1 base and J by 9 bases, leaving 16 bases between them. Germline CDR1 and CDR2: LGHDT and YNNKEL (reference sequence). Points on this clonotype: A much larger clone is a single base away; this may be a read error.

Absence of ophthalmopathy progression within 18 months defined stable Graves' hyperthyroidism. Disease duration under 2 months; hyperthyroidism patients were aged 18 to 65. The sequence came from a woman between 40 and 55 years old with Graves' hyperthyroidism. The rearrangement joins TRBV3-1 to TRBJ2-7, with D hard to call. Sample: blood. CDR3 DNA sequence: TGTGCCAGCAGCCAAGGGTGGGAAAGGGCCGGGCAGTACTTC. It codes for CASSQGWERAGQYF.